What follows describes a single TCR beta chain. Clones were sequenced by immunoSEQ multiplex PCR, and TCRdb holds only the in-frame ones, with some missing. This table has about 180,000 clones, 75% to 90% appearing once. The entry originates in a study of blood T cell repertoires in COVID-19. The CDR3 is 15 amino acids. Trimming stripped 3 bases from V and 6 bases from J, with 15 bases between. CDR1 is KGHSH, CDR2 LQKENI, per germline. The source material was peripheral blood. V usage is TRBV18 and J usage is TRBJ2-1, with D possibly matching TRBD1 (5 bases). This clonotype was obtained from a man between 60 and 75 years old with acute or convalescent COVID-19. For the CDR3, the DNA is TGTGCCAGCTCACCGGACACCCGTTCGGCCAATGAGCAGTTCTTC. Translating it yields CASSPDTRSANEQFF.